This T cell receptor (beta chain) was sequenced during a study of T-cell memory formation after mild COVID-19. Study background: Each donor largely had its own TCR clusters.

TCR alpha and TCR beta cDNA libraries carrying sample barcodes and UMIs came from 5'RACE with constant-segment primers. Via MiXCR, TCRdb re-called the 5' RACE reads, giving one row per CDR3 protein. The table includes roughly 500,000 distinct CDR3 sequences, roughly 20% detected once. The CDR3 covers 16 residues. V lost 1 base and J lost 0; bases outside the gene matches: 4. Germline V lookup: CDR1 SGHRS, CDR2 YFSETQ. The clonotype was recovered from an adult woman who had mild COVID-19 (a few samples of this study predate the infection). Cell type and time point are not known. The sequencing input was PBMCs or a T cell subset sorted from them (not recorded which). The chain has TRBV5-1 and TRBJ2-1; 7 bases are a match to TRBD1. The CDR3 region has the DNA TGCGCCAGCAGCTTGTGGGGACAGAGCTCCTACAATGAGCAGTTCTTC. It translates to CASSLWGQSSYNEQFF.